A selection of T cell receptor beta chains follows, all from one sample in a study of molecular identifiers for immune sequencing clone quantification. One entry per CDR3 protein results from TCRdb running MiXCR on the PCR reads. Of 600,000 to 650,000 distinct CDR3 sequences listed, approximately 20% were seen once; the top ten hold under 0.95%. The sample consisted of naive CD8+ T cells from blood, with Jurkat cell RNA spiked in. The receptors originated from a human donor in good health. Some libraries in this study had Jurkat cell RNA spiked in. Both conserved end residues are part of each CDR3. A D gene is named only where the DNA matches it firmly. Clone size is given for some rows only: seen once, a few or many times, or a class if the clone is expanded.

>many|TRBD2|TRBV6-2/TRBV6-3|TRBJ2-7
TGTGCCAGCAGCCACGGGGGGGAGACCTACGAGCAGTACTTC
CASSHGGETYEQYF
>NA|TRBD2|TRBV6-2/TRBV6-3|TRBJ2-7
TGTGCCAGCACCCTTAGCGGGACCCAATACGAGCAGTACTTC
CASTLSGTQYEQYF
>few|NA|TRBV4-3|TRBJ2-7
TGCGCCAGCAGCCAAGATTTAGGGTCTCTCTACGAGCAGTACTTC
CASSQDLGSLYEQYF
>many|NA|TRBV20-1|TRBJ2-3
TGCAGTGCTAGGATTATGTTAGATACGCAGTATTTT
CSARIMLDTQYF
>many|NA|TRBV6-6|TRBJ2-5
TGTGCCAGCACCAGGACAGCGCCAGAGACCCAGTACTTC
CASTRTAPETQYF
>many|NA|TRBV5-1|TRBJ2-7
TGCGCCAGCAGCAACCAGGGTCCCGAGCAGTACTTC
CASSNQGPEQYF
>many|NA|TRBV6-5|TRBJ1-5
TGTGCCAGCAGAATCGGACCGGATTTTAATCAGCCCCAGCATTTT
CASRIGPDFNQPQHF
>few|NA|TRBV27|TRBJ1-1
TGTGCCAGCAGGAAGAATACAGGGTTCACTGAAGCTTTCTTT
CASRKNTGFTEAFF
>many|NA|TRBV11-2|TRBJ2-1
TGTGCCAGCAGCGCCAAAGTCGGGGCCGGCAATGAGCAGTTCTTC
CASSAKVGAGNEQFF
>NA|NA|TRBV11-2|TRBJ1-2
TGTGCCAGCAGCTTGTCTTCAGGGCGAAGTGACTATGGCTACACCTTC
CASSLSSGRSDYGYTF
>few|TRBD2|TRBV2|TRBJ2-1
TGTGCCAGCAGAGCCGGGACTAGCGGGGGATTCAGTGGGAATGAGCAGTTCTTC
CASRAGTSGGFSGNEQFF
>many|NA|TRBV7-7|TRBJ2-2
TGTGCCAGCAGCTCATCCAGCGGGGGAGGACAGGGGAACACCGGGGAGCTGTTTTTT
CASSSSSGGGQGNTGELFF
>many|NA|TRBV29-1|TRBJ1-1
TGCAGCGTTTGGGACACTGAAGCTTTCTTT
CSVWDTEAFF
>many|NA|TRBV20-1|TRBJ1-1
TGCAGTGCTAGAGATCGATCCCAATGGGTGAACACTGAAGCTTTCTTT
CSARDRSQWVNTEAFF
>many|NA|TRBV30|TRBJ1-4
TGTGCCTGGAGTGTAAGAGGGACGGTAGATGAAAAACTGTTTTTT
CAWSVRGTVDEKLFF
>many|TRBD2|TRBV20-1|TRBJ2-3
TGCAGTGCTAGACCACTACCGGGACTAGCGGGAGGGGTGTTTACAGATACGCAGTATTTT
CSARPLPGLAGGVFTDTQYF